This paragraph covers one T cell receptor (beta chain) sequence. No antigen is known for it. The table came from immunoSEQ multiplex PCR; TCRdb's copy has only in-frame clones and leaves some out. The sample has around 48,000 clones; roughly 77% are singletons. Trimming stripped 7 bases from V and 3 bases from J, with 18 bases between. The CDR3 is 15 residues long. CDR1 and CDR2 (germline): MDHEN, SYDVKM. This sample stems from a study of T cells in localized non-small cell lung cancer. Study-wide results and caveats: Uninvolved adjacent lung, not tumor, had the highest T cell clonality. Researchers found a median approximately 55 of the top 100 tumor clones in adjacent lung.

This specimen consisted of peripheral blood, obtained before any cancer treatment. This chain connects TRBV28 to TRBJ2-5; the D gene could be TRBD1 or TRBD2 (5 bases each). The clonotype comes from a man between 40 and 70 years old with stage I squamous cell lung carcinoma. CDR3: CASNEGPQDEETQYF. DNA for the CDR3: TGTGCCAGCAATGAGGGACCACAGGACGAAGAGACCCAGTACTTC.